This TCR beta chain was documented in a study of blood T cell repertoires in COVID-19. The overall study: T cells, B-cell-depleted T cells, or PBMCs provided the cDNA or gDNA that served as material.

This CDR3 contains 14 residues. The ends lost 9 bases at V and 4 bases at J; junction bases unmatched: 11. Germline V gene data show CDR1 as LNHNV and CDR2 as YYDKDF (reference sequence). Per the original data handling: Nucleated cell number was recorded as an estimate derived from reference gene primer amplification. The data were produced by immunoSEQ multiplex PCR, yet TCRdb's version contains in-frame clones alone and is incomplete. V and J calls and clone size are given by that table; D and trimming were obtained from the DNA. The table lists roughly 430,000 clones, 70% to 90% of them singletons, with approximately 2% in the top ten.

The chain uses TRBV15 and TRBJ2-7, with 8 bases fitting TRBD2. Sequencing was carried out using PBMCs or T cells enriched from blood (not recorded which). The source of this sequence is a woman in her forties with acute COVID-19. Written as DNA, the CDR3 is TGTGCCACTGCTCTGCAGCGGGGGAAGTACGAGCAGTACTTC. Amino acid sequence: CATALQRGKYEQYF.